The 30 T cell receptor beta chains listed next were all sequenced from one sample in a study of blood T cell repertoires in COVID-19. Method: immunoSEQ multiplex PCR; TCRdb's copy keeps in-frame clones and lacks some. The repertoire has 80,000 to 95,000 clones, around 90% of them found once; the top ten carry about 3.4%. The source material was peripheral blood. Receptor source: a woman in her 70s with acute or convalescent COVID-19.

The chain carries TRBV18 and TRBJ2-4; 13 positions agree with TRBD2. Trimming took 2 bases from V and 0 from J; bases not matched to a gene: 10. CDR1 is KGHSH and CDR2 is LQKENI in the germline V gene. This CDR3 is 20 amino acids long. The CDR3 nucleotides are TGTGCCAGCTCACCAGAAAGGGGGACTAGCGGGAAACTAGCCAAAAACATTCAGTACTTC. Translated: CASSPERGTSGKLAKNIQYF.

In DNA, the CDR3 is TGTGCCAGCACCCGGGACAACTACGAGCAGTACGTC. This codes for CASTRDNYEQYV. The rearrangement links TRBV2 to TRBJ2-7; tentatively, D is TRBD1 (6 bases). Germline V CDR1 and CDR2: SNHLY, FYNNEI. The CDR3 spans 12 residues. V gave up 7 bases and J gave up 3 bases, with 10 bases separating them.

The chain couples TRBV10-3 to TRBJ2-3, with 11 bases aligning to TRBD2. The CDR3 consists of 17 residues. J was trimmed by 7 bases and V by 3 bases; bases with no gene match: 12. Germline CDR1 reads ENHRY; CDR2 reads SYGVKD. The CDR3 region is CAISEVASGGPGNTQYF. The CDR3 nucleotides are TGTGCCATCAGTGAAGTTGCTAGCGGGGGGCCGGGGAATACGCAGTATTTT.

Only a few counts were recorded for this clone. The chain carries TRBV7-9 and TRBJ1-3; weak D call: TRBD1 (6 bases). The germline V gene encodes CDR1 SEHNR and CDR2 FQNEAQ (reference sequence). The CDR3 has 15 residues. The V end was cut by 3 bases, the J end by 0 bases, with 9 bases between. The CDR3 loop is CASSFDRSSGNTIYF. The CDR3 DNA sequence: TGTGCCAGCAGCTTCGACAGGAGCTCTGGAAACACCATATATTTT.

There are a few counts of this clone. The V and J genes are TRBV3-1 (or the pseudogene TRBV3-2) and TRBJ1-6, with 9 bases lining up with TRBD1. The CDR3 spans 15 residues. Germline CDR1 reads LGHDT; CDR2 reads YNNKEL (reference sequence). V trimming: 0 bases; J trimming: 10 bases; junction bases outside the gene matches: 4. CDR3: CASSQEGTGRSPLHF. Written as DNA, the CDR3 is TGTGCCAGCAGCCAAGAAGGGACAGGGCGGTCACCCCTCCACTTT.

The chain combines TRBV7-9 with TRBJ1-1; a possible D gene is TRBD1 (5 bases). Deletions cut 5 bases from V and 1 base from J, with 8 bases between. Germline-derived CDR1 and CDR2 are SEHNR and FQNEAQ (reference sequence). This CDR3 is built from 13 residues. In DNA form, the CDR3 reads TGTGCCAGCAGCACGACAGAGAACACTGAAGCTTTCTTT. The encoded protein is CASSTTENTEAFF.

The V gene is TRBV12-3 or TRBV12-4, the J gene TRBJ2-1; unclear D gene. The CDR3 has 11 residues. V was shortened by 6 bases and J by 6 bases, with 6 bases between the two germline ends. The CDR3 protein is CASSRLNEQFF. CDR3 DNA: TGTGCCAGCAGCCGACTCAATGAGCAGTTCTTC.

The CDR3 reads CASSQVWGGPYNEQFF. CDR3 bases: TGTGCCAGCAGCCAAGTGTGGGGGGGCCCCTACAATGAGCAGTTCTTC. V and J are TRBV3-1 (or the pseudogene TRBV3-2) and TRBJ2-1, with D perhaps TRBD2 (7 bases). Per the germline V gene, CDR1 is LGHDT and CDR2 is YNNKEL (reference sequence). The CDR3 totals 16 residues. Trimming stripped 1 base from V and 2 bases from J, with 12 bases between.

The rearrangement links TRBV5-4 to TRBJ2-7; maybe TRBD2 (5 bases). The CDR3 has 12 amino acids. Deletions cut 4 bases from V and 6 bases from J, with 11 bases between. Germline CDR1 and CDR2: SGHNT and YYREEE (reference sequence). The CDR3: CASSPPRGEQYF. DNA of the CDR3: TGTGCCAGCAGCCCGCCCCGGGGCGAGCAGTACTTC.

V is TRBV30 and J is TRBJ2-7; 8 bases fit TRBD2. The J segment lost 1 base and the V segment lost 5 bases, leaving 7 bases of the junction unmatched. Germline CDR1 is GTSNPN and CDR2 is SVGIG (reference sequence). The length of the CDR3 is 14 residues. Written as DNA, the CDR3 is TGTGCCTGGGGAAGGATAGCGGGATCCTACGAGCAGTACTTC. As protein: CAWGRIAGSYEQYF.

V gene TRBV5-4 combines with J gene TRBJ1-4; D unclear. Trimming took off 2 bases at V and 9 bases at J, with 11 bases between the two ends. CDR3 length: 13 residues. Germline V gives CDR1 SGHNT, CDR2 YYREEE (reference sequence). In DNA, the CDR3 is TGTGCCAGCAGCTTAGTAGAGTCTCAAAAACTGTTTTTT. Its protein product is CASSLVESQKLFF.

The CDR3 is CAWMPRLAGDTDTQYF. In DNA, the CDR3 is TGTGCCTGGATGCCGCGGCTAGCGGGAGATACAGATACGCAGTATTTT. The chain uses TRBV30 and TRBJ2-3, with 10 bases identical to TRBD2. Germline-derived CDR1 and CDR2 are GTSNPN and SVGIG (reference sequence). V trimming: 4 bases; J trimming: 3 bases; junction bases outside the gene matches: 10. This CDR3 is built from 16 residues.

The rearrangement links TRBV2 to TRBJ1-1; weak D call: TRBD1 (5 bases). Germline CDR1 SNHLY, CDR2 FYNNEI. Trimming shortened V by 6 bases and J by 1 base, and 15 bases separated the two germline ends. This CDR3 has 15 residues. CDR3 in DNA: TGTGCCAGCAGGGACAACGAAAACGGGAACACTGAAGCTTTCTTT. Encoded protein: CASRDNENGNTEAFF.

This chain links TRBV28 with TRBJ1-5, with 12 bases matching TRBD1. This CDR3 comprises 18 residues. Trimming took 7 bases from V and 2 from J; bases not matched to a gene: 12. The V gene's germline CDR1 is MDHEN and CDR2 SYDVKM. The CDR3 is CASKPGTGGSSGNQPQHF. CDR3 DNA: TGTGCCAGCAAACCCGGGACAGGGGGCAGTTCAGGCAATCAGCCCCAGCATTTT.

A note on this clone: Other nucleotide sequences in the sample specify the same CDR3. This chain uses TRBV18 with TRBJ1-2; unclear D gene. V shed 3 bases and J shed 2 bases, with 10 bases lying between them. Germline V lookup: CDR1 KGHSH, CDR2 LQKENI. The CDR3 consists of 14 residues. CDR3 protein: CASSPLDSNYGYTF. Here the CDR3 DNA reads TGTGCCAGCTCACCCCTAGACTCGAACTATGGCTACACCTTC. Combining the CDR3 with reference TRBV18 and TRBJ1-2 gives the whole variable domain NAGVMQNPRHLVRRRGQEARLRCSPMKGHSHVYWYRQLPEEGLKFMVYLQKENIIDESGMPKERFSAEFPKEGPSILRIQQVVRGDSAAYFCASSPLDSNYGYTFGSGTRLTVV.

This chain uses TRBV7-2 with TRBJ2-5, with a weak D call TRBD1 (6 bases). V was shortened by 1 base and J by 2 bases, with 11 bases between the two germline ends. The germline CDR1 and CDR2 sequences are SGHTA and FQGNSA. This CDR3 contains 15 residues. CDR3 sequence: CASSLGVRGQETQYF. In nucleotides, the CDR3 is TGTGCCAGCAGCTTAGGTGTTAGGGGGCAAGAGACCCAGTACTTC. Variable domain in full (rest from reference TRBV7-2 and TRBJ2-5): GAGVSQSPSNKVTEKGKDVELRCDPISGHTALYWYRQSLGQGLEFLIYFQGNSAPDKSGLPSDRFSAERTGGSVSTLTIQRTQQEDSAVYLCASSLGVRGQETQYFGPGTRLLVL.

The chain combines TRBV5-1 with TRBJ2-1; 8 bases match TRBD2. The CDR3 has 15 amino acids. V lost 4 bases, J lost 9 bases, and 12 bases stayed unmatched. Germline CDR1 is SGHRS and CDR2 is YFSETQ. Written as DNA, the CDR3 is TGCGCCAGCAGCCGCCGACTAGCGACCCACAGTGAGCAGTTCTTC. Its translation is CASSRRLATHSEQFF. The full variable domain, rest sourced from reference TRBV5-1 and TRBJ2-1, is KAGVTQTPRYLIKTRGQQVTLSCSPISGHRSVSWYQQTPGQGLQFLFEYFSETQRNKGNFPGRFSGRQFSNSRSEMNVSTLELGDSALYLCASSRRLATHSEQFFGPGTRLTVL.

The CDR3 loop is CASRPHRQTGTQNTEAFF. Here the CDR3 DNA reads TGTGCCAGCAGGCCACACCGACAGACAGGGACCCAGAACACTGAAGCTTTCTTT. The chain combines TRBV28 with TRBJ1-1; 7 bases are a match to TRBD1. Per the germline V gene, CDR1 is MDHEN and CDR2 is SYDVKM. The J segment lost 1 base and the V segment lost 6 bases, leaving 17 bases of the junction unmatched. The CDR3 loop spans 18 amino acids.

J is TRBJ2-7 and V is TRBV15, with a weak D call TRBD1 (6 bases). The CDR3 is 16 residues long. Germline V gene data show CDR1 as LNHNV and CDR2 as YYDKDF (reference sequence). The V and J ends lost 1 base and 7 bases respectively, with 20 bases between them. CDR3 region: CATSRAVGRGHSEQYF. The CDR3 DNA reads TGTGCCACCAGCAGAGCCGTCGGCAGGGGCCACTCGGAGCAGTACTTC.

The chain combines TRBV5-1 with TRBJ2-3; 9 bases fit TRBD1. Germline V gene lookup returns CDR1 SGHRS and CDR2 YFSETQ. This CDR3 is 14 amino acids long. V trimming: 4 bases; J trimming: 3 bases; junction bases outside the gene matches: 3. CDR3 DNA sequence: TGCGCCAGCAGCGAGACAGGGGGGACAGATACGCAGTATTTT. Its protein is CASSETGGTDTQYF.

The chain carries TRBV6-5 and TRBJ1-2; D is undetermined. Germline V gene data show CDR1 as MNHEY and CDR2 as SVGAGI. V lost 6 bases and J lost 7, with 15 bases in between. This CDR3 has 13 amino acids. The CDR3 bases are TGTGCCAGCAGCCCACCCCAGAGGAGTGGCTACACCTTC. This gives the protein CASSPPQRSGYTF.

This clone was observed a handful of times. This chain uses TRBV18 with TRBJ2-7; 7 bases line up with TRBD1. The length of the CDR3 is 17 residues. Germline CDR1 is KGHSH and CDR2 is LQKENI. The trim removed 4 bases at V and 4 bases at J, leaving 16 bases unmatched. This chain's CDR3 is CASSLTSPGTAVYEQYF. CDR3 sequence (DNA): TGTGCCAGCTCACTCACCAGCCCCGGGACAGCAGTTTACGAGCAGTACTTC.

V usage is TRBV28 and J usage is TRBJ2-7, with 7 positions matching TRBD2. Germline values: CDR1 MDHEN, CDR2 SYDVKM. The CDR3 loop spans 14 amino acids. V shed 8 bases and J 6 bases; nucleotides not matched to a gene: 13. CDR3 loop: CASGKAGLSSEQYF. DNA of the CDR3: TGTGCCAGCGGAAAAGCGGGACTATCCAGCGAGCAGTACTTC.

This chain connects TRBV5-4 to TRBJ2-3; 10 bases map to TRBD2. The V gene's germline CDR1 is SGHNT and CDR2 YYREEE (reference sequence). CDR3 length: 16 amino acids. Trimming took 0 bases from V and 1 from J; bases not matched to a gene: 2. The CDR3 nucleotides are TGTGCCAGCAGCTTGGAGACTAGCGGGCGCACAGATACGCAGTATTTT. Protein product: CASSLETSGRTDTQYF.

This chain connects TRBV28 to TRBJ1-2, with TRBD1 matching over 11 bases. Trimming removed 6 bases from V and 8 bases from J; junction bases left unmatched: 8. This CDR3 is built from 14 residues. Looked up from germline, CDR1 is MDHEN and CDR2 is SYDVKM. The CDR3 coding sequence is TGTGCCAGCAGCTTCGGACAGGGGGCGCGAGGCTACACCTTC. It specifies CASSFGQGARGYTF.

The gene calls are TRBV19 and TRBJ2-3; 7 bases are a match to TRBD1. The CDR3 is made up of 15 amino acids. Losses at the gene ends were 1 base for V and 7 bases for J; bases not matched to a gene: 8. CDR1 is LNHDA, CDR2 SQIVND, per germline (reference sequence). As DNA, the CDR3 is TGTGCCAGTAGTATAGGAGGGGGCGAGGCGAATACGCAGTATTTT. The encoded protein is CASSIGGGEANTQYF.

The V and J genes are TRBV6-6 and TRBJ2-7; tentative D call: TRBD1 (5 bases). V lost 0 bases and J lost 6, with 9 bases in between. CDR1 and CDR2 (germline): MNHNY, SVGAGI (reference sequence). The CDR3 totals 13 residues. The CDR3 loop is CASSYSGPLEQYV. The DNA of the CDR3 is TGTGCCAGCAGTTACTCGGGGCCCCTCGAGCAGTACGTC.

The chain recombines TRBV3-1 (or the pseudogene TRBV3-2) with TRBJ1-6; D unclear. CDR1 and CDR2 from the germline V gene are LGHDT and YNNKEL (reference sequence). V was cut by 1 base and J by 10 bases, with 11 bases left in between. This CDR3 spans 14 amino acids. The CDR3 bases are TGTGCCAGCAGCCAAGGGACTGGCCGATCACCCCTCCACTTT. As protein: CASSQGTGRSPLHF.

The rearrangement joins TRBV2 to TRBJ2-7, with D perhaps TRBD1 (6 bases). V was shortened by 10 bases and J by 2 bases, with 24 bases between the two germline ends. Germline CDR1 and CDR2: SNHLY and FYNNEI. The CDR3 sequence is 16 residues long. CDR3 loop: CAMRASGTPNTYEQYF. The CDR3 region has the DNA TGTGCCATGCGAGCGAGTGGGACACCTAACACCTACGAGCAGTACTTC.

A note on this clone: This sample includes further DNA sequences coding for the same CDR3. The rearrangement joins TRBV18 to TRBJ2-5; D ambiguous. V lost 1 base and J 5 bases, leaving 8 bases between the germline ends. The CDR3 totals 13 residues. The V gene's germline CDR1 is KGHSH and CDR2 LQKENI. The CDR3 DNA reads as TGTGCCAGCTCACCACGAACTCGCGAGACCCAGTACTTC. Residues: CASSPRTRETQYF. The entire variable domain, with the rest obtained from reference TRBV18 and TRBJ2-5, is as follows: NAGVMQNPRHLVRRRGQEARLRCSPMKGHSHVYWYRQLPEEGLKFMVYLQKENIIDESGMPKERFSAEFPKEGPSILRIQQVVRGDSAAYFCASSPRTRETQYFGPGTRLLVL.